This is a list of T cell receptor beta chains from one sample in a study of T cell responses to AZD1222 COVID-19 vaccine. Data came from immunoSEQ multiplex PCR; TCRdb stores just in-frame clones and leaves some out. Seen here are tens of thousands of clones, around nine tenths observed once, and the top ten hold about an eighth. Here the sequenced sample was peripheral blood, taken on day 0 of AZD1222 vaccination. The receptor source for this set is an adult in good health. Both conserved end residues are part of each CDR3. D genes are given only for firm matches. Size is omitted from some rows. Given values are once, few, many or a class for expanded clones.

>.|TRBV27|TRBJ1-4|TRBD1
CASSPPDRVEKLFF
TGTGCCAGCAGTCCTCCGGACAGGGTCGAAAAACTGTTTTTT
>.|TRBV29-1|TRBJ1-5|.
CSVGVGGTQPQHF
TGCAGCGTTGGGGTGGGTGGCACTCAGCCCCAGCATTTT
>.|TRBV19|TRBJ1-1|.
CASRQTGRGMNTEAFF
TGTGCCAGCAGACAAACAGGGCGAGGAATGAACACTGAAGCTTTCTTT
>once|TRBV30|TRBJ2-3|TRBD1
CAWKGRGQTDTQYF
TGTGCCTGGAAGGGCAGGGGGCAGACAGATACGCAGTATTTT
>once|TRBV19|TRBJ2-1|TRBD2
CATTLNYGGGVNEQFF
TGTGCCACCACATTAAACTACGGGGGGGGCGTCAATGAGCAGTTCTTC
>once|TRBV18|TRBJ2-5|.
CASSPLLRGTSYQETQYF
TGTGCCAGCTCACCCCTTCTCCGGGGCACATCGTACCAAGAGACCCAGTACTTC
>.|TRBV19|TRBJ1-4|.
CASCRATNEKLFF
TGTGCCAGCTGTCGGGCAACTAATGAAAAACTGTTTTTT
>.|TRBV10-2|TRBJ1-6|.
CASGQGADNSPLHF
TGCGCCAGCGGGCAGGGCGCCGATAATTCACCCCTCCACTTT
>.|TRBV5-4|TRBJ2-2|.
CASSLDTGELFF
TGTGCCAGCAGCTTGGACACCGGGGAGCTGTTTTTT
>.|TRBV3-1/TRBV3-2|TRBJ1-2|TRBD1
CASSQSRGNGYTF
TGTGCCAGCAGCCAGAGCAGGGGGAATGGCTACACCTTC
>.|TRBV6-6|TRBJ1-3|TRBD1
CASSSNRGVVYTIYF
TGTGCCAGCAGTTCAAACAGGGGAGTTGTGTACACCATATATTTT
>once|TRBV4-1|TRBJ2-1|.
CASSQERNLNYNEQFF
TGCGCCAGCAGCCAAGAGAGGAACCTTAATTACAATGAGCAGTTCTTC
>.|TRBV19|TRBJ2-7|.
CASSMTPYEQYF
TGTGCCAGTAGTATGACACCTTACGAGCAGTACTTC
>.|TRBV28|TRBJ2-7|.
CASSFRSEQYF
TGTGCCAGCAGCTTTAGAAGCGAGCAGTACTTC
>few|TRBV12-3/TRBV12-4|TRBJ1-1|.
CASSLVMNTEAFF
TGTGCCAGCAGTTTAGTAATGAACACTGAAGCTTTCTTT
>.|TRBV3-1/TRBV3-2|TRBJ2-7|.
CASSQGPGAAYEQYF
TGTGCCAGCAGCCAAGGCCCAGGGGCGGCCTACGAGCAGTACTTC
>once|TRBV29-1|TRBJ1-1|.
CSVESVGFTEAFF
TGCAGCGTTGAAAGTGTCGGGTTTACTGAAGCTTTCTTT
>.|TRBV5-1|TRBJ2-7|.
CASSPRTESTYEQYF
TGCGCCAGCAGCCCCCGGACAGAATCGACCTACGAGCAGTACTTC
>.|TRBV11-2|TRBJ1-1|.
CASSFRGNTEAFF
TGTGCCAGCAGCTTCCGGGGAAACACTGAAGCTTTCTTT
>.|TRBV29-1|TRBJ1-5|.
CSVGLSNQPQHF
TGCAGCGTTGGTCTTAGCAATCAGCCCCAGCATTTT
>few|TRBV6-5|TRBJ2-7|TRBD1
CASHHAQGDEQYF
TGTGCCAGCCACCATGCACAGGGGGACGAGCAGTACTTC
>once|TRBV7-2|TRBJ1-2|TRBD1
CASSPRQGWYGYTF
TGTGCCAGCAGCCCCCGACAGGGGTGGTATGGCTACACCTTC
>.|TRBV4-3|TRBJ1-6|.
CASSQARGPLHF
TGCGCCAGCAGCCAAGCCCGCGGCCCCCTCCACTTT
>once|TRBV5-6|TRBJ2-1|TRBD2
CASSLEGGGASNEQFF
TGTGCCAGCAGCTTGGAAGGCGGGGGGGCCAGTAATGAGCAGTTCTTC
>.|TRBV5-4|TRBJ1-3|.
CASSLGPGSGNTIYF
TGTGCCAGCAGCTTGGGGCCGGGCTCTGGAAACACCATATATTTT
>once|TRBV5-4|TRBJ1-6|.
CASSLVGSSYNSPLHF
TGTGCCAGCAGCTTGGTGGGGAGCTCCTATAATTCACCCCTCCACTTT
>.|TRBV15|TRBJ1-5|.
CATSTPNAGYSNQPQHF
TGTGCCACCAGCACCCCGAACGCAGGTTATAGCAATCAGCCCCAGCATTTT
>.|TRBV20-1|TRBJ1-2|.
CSAPGFYGYTF
TGCAGTGCCCCAGGGTTCTATGGCTACACCTTC
>.|TRBV29-1|TRBJ1-1|.
CSVLGLGNTEAFF
TGCAGCGTTCTCGGGCTGGGGAACACTGAAGCTTTCTTT
>.|TRBV11-2|TRBJ2-1|.
CASSFTGSYNEQFF
TGTGCCAGCAGCTTCACAGGGTCCTACAATGAGCAGTTCTTC
>.|TRBV7-2|TRBJ2-7|.
CASSPMSAGSNYEQYF
TGTGCCAGCAGCCCGATGTCGGCAGGCTCTAACTACGAGCAGTACTTC
>.|TRBV7-2|TRBJ2-5|.
CASSLAVWETQYF
TGTGCCAGCAGCTTAGCGGTTTGGGAGACCCAGTACTTC
>.|TRBV25-1|TRBJ1-1|.
CASTSDAGNTEAFF
TGTGCCAGCACATCCGACGCGGGAAACACTGAAGCTTTCTTT
>once|TRBV4-3|TRBJ2-3|.
CASSRRLGDTQYF
TGCGCCAGCAGCCGTAGACTGGGGGATACGCAGTATTTT
>.|TRBV6-1|TRBJ1-5|.
CASSDGTSYGGQPQHF
TGTGCCAGCAGTGACGGGACTAGCTATGGTGGTCAGCCCCAGCATTTT
>once|TRBV30|TRBJ1-3|.
CAWMNFPGAGNTIYF
TGTGCCTGGATGAATTTTCCGGGGGCGGGAAACACCATATATTTT
>few|TRBV4-2|TRBJ1-6|.
CASSQTMDTGSPLHF
TGTGCCAGCAGCCAAACAATGGACACGGGTTCACCCCTCCACTTT
>many|TRBV11-3|TRBJ2-1|.
CASSNSGYNEQFF
TGTGCCAGCAGCAATAGCGGTTACAATGAGCAGTTCTTC
>.|TRBV6-5|TRBJ2-1|TRBD2
CASILLAGGNEQFF
TGTGCCAGCATTCTACTAGCGGGGGGGAATGAGCAGTTCTTC
>.|TRBV18|TRBJ1-3|TRBD1
CASSLDSSGGGGNTIYF
TGTGCCAGCTCACTTGATTCTTCAGGGGGCGGTGGAAACACCATATATTTT
>.|TRBV27|TRBJ1-5|TRBD1
CASSLSGGGSNQPQHF
TGTGCCAGCAGTTTGTCAGGGGGCGGAAGCAATCAGCCCCAGCATTTT
>.|TRBV5-1|TRBJ2-7|.
CASSDRESSYEQYF
TGCGCCAGCAGCGATAGAGAGTCCTCCTACGAGCAGTACTTC
>.|TRBV7-9|TRBJ1-5|.
CASSLGGAGNQPQHF
TGTGCCAGCAGCCTGGGGGGGGCGGGCAATCAGCCCCAGCATTTT
>.|TRBV5-4|TRBJ2-7|TRBD1
CASSQLQGEGRTYEQYF
TGTGCCAGCAGCCAGTTACAGGGGGAAGGTCGAACCTACGAGCAGTACTTC
>once|TRBV5-1|TRBJ2-7|TRBD2
CASTPRGRTGTYEQYF
TGCGCCAGCACCCCGCGCGGGAGGACGGGGACCTACGAGCAGTACTTC
>.|TRBV20-1|TRBJ1-1|TRBD1
CSAGDRIEAFF
TGCAGTGCTGGGGACAGGATTGAAGCTTTCTTT